This T cell receptor beta chain emerged from a study of a mutant IDH1 vaccine in newly diagnosed glioma. In the study overall: The earlier regimen, radiotherapy, temozolomide, or both, was most often both. The study's findings and limits: Seemingly, top peripheral T cell clonotype changes bore no relation to pseudoprogression.

The V gene's germline CDR1 is MNHEY and CDR2 SVGAGI. This CDR3 is built from 15 residues. Deletions cut 6 bases from V and 4 bases from J, with 16 bases between. TCRdb's table, derived via immunoSEQ multiplex PCR, lists solely in-frame clones and lacks some. The sample includes 60,000 or so clones, about 85% of them seen just once. Notes on this clone: As yet, its antigen is unknown.

Time point denoted: week 23, last vaccination. Each vaccine dose was 300 ug of mutant IDH1 20-mer peptide, with topical imiquimod. The J gene is TRBJ1-5, the V gene TRBV6-5; D may be TRBD1 (6 bases). The sequence derives from a young man with glioma. Sequencing used PBMCs, obtained from a glioma patient whose treatment included an IDH1 peptide vaccine. CDR3 protein: CASSQQGRGNQPQHF. Here the CDR3 DNA reads TGTGCCAGCAGCCAACAAGGCAGGGGAAATCAGCCCCAGCATTTT.